This T cell receptor beta chain came from a study of persistence of HIV-infected CD4 T cells. Study-wide context: Suppressive ART had lasted a median of approximately 8 years.

Nonspecific anti-CD3/anti-CD28 bead stimulation represents the broad CD4+ T cell repertoire. Sorting of responding CD4+ T cells relied on upregulated CD40 ligand together with CD69. Sequencing used immunoSEQ version 4 in survey mode. The protocol was immunoSEQ multiplex PCR, while the TCRdb copy is restricted to in-frame clones and leaves out a portion. The sample has around 45,000 clones; 91% are singletons. Worth noting for this clone: Its antigen remains unidentified.

The study's findings and limits: Antigen-responding cells were enriched for degenerate expanded CDR3beta sequences. TCRbeta richness was lower in CMV- and Gag-responding cells than in anti-CD3/anti-CD28-responding cells.

This TCR was recovered from an adult man with HIV who was CMV-seropositive. The sample in question was CD4+ T cells sorted from PBMCs after approximately 18-hour stimulation, obtained from a patient who received antiretroviral therapy.

The CDR3 loop is CASSESQFTDTQYF. The CDR3 bases are TGCGCCAGCAGTGAGTCCCAGTTCACAGATACGCAGTATTTT. V usage is TRBV10-2 and J usage is TRBJ2-3; no definite D call. The CDR3 runs 14 residues. V was pared by 0 bases and J by 2 bases, with 6 bases between. CDR1 WSHSY and CDR2 SAAADI come from the germline V gene.